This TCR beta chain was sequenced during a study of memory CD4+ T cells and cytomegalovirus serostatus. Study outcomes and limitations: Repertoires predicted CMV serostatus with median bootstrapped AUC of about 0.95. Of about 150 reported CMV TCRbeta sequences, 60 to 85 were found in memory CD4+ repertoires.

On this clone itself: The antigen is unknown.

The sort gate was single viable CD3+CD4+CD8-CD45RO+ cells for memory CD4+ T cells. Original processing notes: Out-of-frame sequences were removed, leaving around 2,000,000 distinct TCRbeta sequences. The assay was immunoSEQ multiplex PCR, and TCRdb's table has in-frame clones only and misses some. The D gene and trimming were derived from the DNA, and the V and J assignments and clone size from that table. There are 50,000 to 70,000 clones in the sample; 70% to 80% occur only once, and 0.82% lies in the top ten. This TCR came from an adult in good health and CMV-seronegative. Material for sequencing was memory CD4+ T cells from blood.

The CDR3 sequence: CASSQENRASEKLFF. The CDR3 DNA sequence: TGTGCCAGCAGCCAAGAGAATAGGGCAAGCGAAAAACTGTTTTTT. J is TRBJ1-4 and V is TRBV4-2; D remains unclear. The CDR3 is made up of 15 amino acids. V was cut by 0 bases and J by 8 bases, with 13 bases left in between. Germline CDR1 and CDR2: LGHNA and YNFKEQ.